This is a list of T cell receptor beta chains from one sample in a study of blood T cell repertoires in COVID-19. Method: immunoSEQ multiplex PCR; TCRdb's copy keeps in-frame clones and lacks some. This table holds 75,000 to 85,000 clones, approximately 88% found once. The material sequenced was peripheral blood. The receptor set was obtained from a man aged 50 or older with active COVID-19. Each CDR3 is given with its conserved first and last residue. A D gene is named only where the DNA matches it firmly. Some rows mark clone size as missing; the rest say once, few, many or name a class of expanded clone.

v_gene	abundance	d_gene	j_gene	CDR3aa	CDR3nt
TRBV19	.	TRBD1	TRBJ2-2	CASSFDRVNTGELFF	TGTGCCAGTAGTTTCGACAGGGTGAACACCGGGGAGCTGTTTTTT
TRBV11-2	once	.	TRBJ2-5	CASSPTGETQYF	TGTGCCAGCAGCCCGACTGGGGAGACCCAGTACTTC
TRBV7-9	few	.	TRBJ2-1	CASSFGGTLYNEQFF	TGTGCCAGCAGCTTCGGAGGGACCCTATACAATGAGCAGTTCTTC
TRBV24-1	.	.	TRBJ2-2	CATSDLPDRYTGELFF	TGTGCCACCAGTGATTTACCGGACAGATACACCGGGGAGCTGTTTTTT
TRBV10-3	.	TRBD2	TRBJ2-1	CAISIAGGYNEQFF	TGTGCCATCAGCATAGCGGGGGGCTACAATGAGCAGTTCTTC
TRBV5-4	.	.	TRBJ1-2	CASSLQGSNYGYTF	TGTGCCAGCAGCCTTCAGGGGTCGAACTATGGCTACACCTTC
TRBV7-9	.	.	TRBJ2-2	CASSRGTGELFF	TGTGCCAGCAGCCGGGGTACCGGGGAGCTGTTTTTT
TRBV4-1	.	.	TRBJ1-1	CASSQPRRGNTEAFF	TGCGCCAGCAGCCAACCCCGCCGGGGGAACACTGAAGCTTTCTTT
TRBV4-2	.	.	TRBJ2-3	CASSPDWGTDTQYF	TGTGCCAGCAGCCCTGACTGGGGCACAGATACGCAGTATTTT
TRBV19	.	.	TRBJ1-3	CASSRARWASGNTIYF	TGTGCCAGTAGCAGGGCCCGCTGGGCTTCTGGAAACACCATATATTTT
TRBV28	.	.	TRBJ1-5	CASKTRRTVLDQPQHF	TGTGCCAGCAAAACCCGCCGGACAGTTCTCGATCAGCCCCAGCATTTT
TRBV28	.	.	TRBJ1-2	CASSAPGGERSGYTF	TGTGCCAGCAGCGCCCCCGGGGGTGAACGGAGTGGCTACACCTTC
TRBV23-1	.	.	TRBJ1-6	CASSHSEEDGHGPNSPLHF	TGCGCCAGCAGTCATTCCGAGGAGGACGGCCACGGCCCTAATTCACCCCTCCACTTT
TRBV28	.	.	TRBJ1-5	CASIPPRGGYSNQPQHF	TGTGCCAGCATCCCTCCTCGAGGAGGTTATAGCAATCAGCCCCAGCATTTT
TRBV4-2	.	TRBD2	TRBJ2-1	CASSQALSGSNNEQFF	TGTGCCAGCAGCCAAGCACTTAGCGGGAGCAACAATGAGCAGTTCTTC
TRBV18	.	.	TRBJ1-1	CASSPDRIEAFF	TGTGCCAGCTCACCCGACAGGATTGAAGCTTTCTTT
TRBV24-1	.	.	TRBJ2-7	CATSTYGSSEQYF	TGTGCCACCAGCACCTACGGGTCCTCCGAGCAGTACTTC
TRBV10-3	.	TRBD2	TRBJ2-3	CAISESGGDGDTQYF	TGTGCCATCAGTGAGAGTGGGGGGGATGGAGATACGCAGTATTTT
TRBV7-2	.	.	TRBJ2-7	CASSLGGPLYEQYF	TGTGCCAGCAGCCTCGGGGGTCCCCTCTACGAGCAGTACTTC
TRBV19	.	TRBD2	TRBJ2-3	CASKDIGLAPTDTQYF	TGTGCCAGTAAAGATATTGGACTAGCCCCCACAGATACGCAGTATTTT
TRBV5-4	.	.	TRBJ2-3	CASSSYALQGDTQYF	TGTGCCAGCAGCTCTTATGCCCTTCAGGGAGATACGCAGTATTTT
TRBV29-1	.	.	TRBJ2-7	CSVGESYEQYF	TGCAGCGTTGGGGAGTCCTACGAGCAGTACTTC
TRBV5-8	.	.	TRBJ2-3	CASSSGEGAGTDTQYF	TGTGCCAGCAGCTCGGGAGAGGGGGCAGGGACAGATACGCAGTATTTT
TRBV20-1	.	.	TRBJ2-5	CSASRGQETQYF	TGCAGTGCTAGTAGGGGACAAGAGACCCAGTACTTC
TRBV2	.	TRBD1	TRBJ1-2	CASSYYSGGAEGYTF	TGTGCCAGCAGTTACTACTCAGGGGGCGCGGAGGGCTACACCTTC
TRBV3-1/TRBV3-2	.	.	TRBJ1-2	CASSTKGANYGYTF	TGTGCCAGCAGCACGAAGGGAGCTAACTATGGCTACACCTTC
TRBV6-1	.	.	TRBJ1-1	CASSERTVMNTEAFF	TGTGCCAGCAGTGAAAGGACAGTTATGAACACTGAAGCTTTCTTT
TRBV5-3	.	TRBD2	TRBJ2-3	CARSLAPSGRAGGTDTQYF	TGTGCCAGAAGCTTGGCTCCTAGCGGGAGGGCCGGGGGCACAGATACGCAGTATTTT
TRBV14	.	.	TRBJ1-5	CASSDNLNQPQHF	TGTGCCAGCAGCGATAACCTAAATCAGCCCCAGCATTTT
TRBV27	.	.	TRBJ1-2	CASKLSTGYYGYTF	TGTGCCAGCAAACTATCCACAGGGTACTATGGCTACACCTTC
TRBV7-8	once	TRBD1	TRBJ2-3	CASSLVQTGGTDTQYF	TGTGCCAGCAGCTTAGTTCAGACAGGGGGAACAGATACGCAGTATTTT
TRBV5-5	.	.	TRBJ2-3	CASSLTRRAVDTQYF	TGTGCCAGCAGCTTGACCCGCAGGGCGGTTGATACGCAGTATTTT
TRBV7-2	.	.	TRBJ2-1	CASSPGLGGVGGGYNEQFF	TGTGCCAGCAGCCCCGGACTAGGGGGGGTAGGCGGTGGGTACAATGAGCAGTTCTTC
TRBV9	.	TRBD1	TRBJ1-1	CASSVDFRTGGTEAFF	TGTGCCAGCAGCGTAGACTTCAGGACAGGGGGCACTGAAGCTTTCTTT